Each of the 27 T cell receptor beta chains below was sequenced from the same sample in a study of regulatory T cells in long-lasting Graves disease. Sample time point: newly diagnosed GD, antithyroid drugs for less than 3 months. TCR sequences were obtained from RNA taken from PBMCs. Combining iRepertoire HTBI primers with Arm-PCR of CDR3 regions, the authors built TCR beta libraries. MiXCR was run by TCRdb on the multiplex PCR reads, yielding one entry per CDR3 protein. The profile shows more than 350,000 distinct CDR3 sequences, 14% to 15% of them singletons. In addition, the sample was reused for a study of T cells in Graves' hyperthyroidism and ophthalmopathy.

Specimen: peripheral blood mononuclear cells (PBMCs), collected at new diagnosis, from a patient treated with antithyroid drugs. The receptors here all came from a woman in her 30s with Graves disease.

This clonotype was observed many times. The chain employs TRBV5-1 and TRBJ1-1; D call uncertain. This CDR3 contains 14 residues. Trimming took off 4 bases at V and 5 bases at J, with 15 bases between the two ends. Germline V CDR1 and CDR2: SGHRS, YFSETQ. In DNA form, the CDR3 reads TGCGCCAGCAGCCTGGACGCCGGGAGGACTGAAGCTTTCTTT. Translation gives CASSLDAGRTEAFF.

The genes are TRBV6-5 and TRBJ2-3; D is uncertain. This CDR3 is 15 amino acids long. Per germline, CDR1 MNHEY and CDR2 SVGAGI. V shed 0 bases and J shed 2 bases, with 9 bases lying between them. The CDR3 protein is CASSYSPQITDTQYF. For the CDR3, the DNA is TGTGCCAGCAGTTACTCCCCCCAGATCACAGATACGCAGTATTTT.

This clonotype was recorded many times. This chain joins TRBV20-1 and TRBJ2-2; D is undetermined. This CDR3 is built from 16 residues. Between the trimmed V and J ends, which lost 1 base and 1 base, there was a span of 13 bases. The germline gives CDR1 DFQATT, CDR2 SNEGSKA (reference sequence). The CDR3 DNA reads as TGCAGTGCTAGAGGCTGGTTAGAGCGGAACACCGGGGAGCTGTTTTTT. This encodes CSARGWLERNTGELFF.

This clonotype was observed a handful of times. This chain uses TRBV7-9 with TRBJ2-7; D is undetermined. This CDR3 has 13 amino acids. Trimming cost V 1 base and J 4 bases, with 8 bases left between them. Germline V gene lookup returns CDR1 SEHNR and CDR2 FQNEAQ (reference sequence). DNA of the CDR3: TGTGCCAGCAGCTTAGAAGAAGTTTACGAGCAGTACTTC. Its protein is CASSLEEVYEQYF.

This clonotype was seen many times. The V call is TRBV11-3, the J call TRBJ2-1; 9 positions agree with TRBD1. CDR1 is SGHNT, CDR2 YENEEA, per germline. The CDR3 runs 16 residues. V shed 5 bases and J 6 bases; nucleotides not matched to a gene: 11. The CDR3 DNA follows: TGTGCCAGCAGCATTTCACCGGGACAGGGTAGCAATGAGCAGTTCTTC. Amino acid sequence: CASSISPGQGSNEQFF.

The table lists this clonotype with many counts. This chain uses TRBV6-1 with TRBJ2-3, with 8 bases lining up with TRBD2. Germline V gene lookup returns CDR1 MNHNS and CDR2 SASEGT. V shed 5 bases, J shed 0 bases, and the junction held 4 bases outside the gene matches. This CDR3 comprises 15 residues. The CDR3 region is CASSRLALSTDTQYF. The CDR3 region has the DNA TGTGCCAGCAGTAGACTAGCGCTTAGCACAGATACGCAGTATTTT.

This clonotype was detected a few times. The V call is TRBV5-4, the J call TRBJ1-1, with D tentatively TRBD1 (6 bases). The ends were cut back, 3 bases at V and 2 bases at J, with 14 bases in the middle. The CDR3 totals 15 residues. CDR1 SGHNT and CDR2 YYREEE come from the germline V gene (reference sequence). Here the CDR3 reads CASSSVGQRNTEAFF. CDR3 in DNA: TGTGCCAGCAGCTCCGTTGGACAGCGTAACACTGAAGCTTTCTTT. Variable domain in full (rest from reference TRBV5-4 and TRBJ1-1): ETGVTQSPTHLIKTRGQQVTLRCSSQSGHNTVSWYQQALGQGPQFIFQYYREEENGRGNFPPRFSGLQFPNYSSELNVNALELDDSALYLCASSSVGQRNTEAFFGQGTRLTVV.

The chain recombines TRBV11-2 with TRBJ2-7; perhaps TRBD2 as D (6 bases). Trimming pared 4 bases from V and 3 bases from J, leaving 7 bases between. The CDR3 is 12 residues long. In germline, CDR1 is SGHAT, CDR2 FQNNGV. The DNA of the CDR3 is TGTGCCAGCAGCTGGGACTTCTACGAGCAGTACTTC. Protein product: CASSWDFYEQYF.

This chain uses TRBV5-1 with TRBJ2-1; TRBD2 is a possible D gene (6 bases). Per the germline V gene, CDR1 is SGHRS and CDR2 is YFSETQ. V was shortened by 4 bases and J by 2 bases, with 16 bases between the two germline ends. This CDR3 region has 16 residues. CDR3 region: CASSPPGEPAYNEQFF. CDR3 sequence (DNA): TGCGCCAGCAGCCCCCCGGGGGAACCTGCCTACAATGAGCAGTTCTTC.

A remark on this clonotype: A much bigger clone sits one base away, suggesting this may be a read error. The CDR3 DNA reads as TGCGCCAGCAGCCCTCTTAGGGGGACTAGCGCAGACAATGAGCAGTTCTTC. Its translation: CASSPLRGTSADNEQFF. This rearrangement joins TRBV4-1 to TRBJ2-1; 10 bases are shared with TRBD2. The germline V gene encodes CDR1 MGHRA and CDR2 YSYEKL. The CDR3 sequence is 17 residues long. V was pared by 4 bases and J by 5 bases, with 11 bases of the junction left unmatched.

The chain carries TRBV7-3 and TRBJ2-6; 10 nucleotides line up with TRBD2. This CDR3 is built from 18 residues. V gave up 4 bases and J gave up 2 bases; unmatched junction bases: 8. Germline CDR1 SGHTA, CDR2 FQGTGA. DNA for the CDR3: TGTGCCAGCAGCTCCTTCGGAGCGGGAGGGCCTGGGGCCAACGTCCTGACTTTC. Its translation is CASSSFGAGGPGANVLTF.

As concerns this clonotype: A much larger clone lies one base from this, so it may be a read error. J is TRBJ2-1 and V is TRBV11-1; D gene ambiguous. Trimming cost V 2 bases and J 12 bases, with 14 bases left between them. The CDR3 length is 13 residues. The germline V gene has CDR1 SGHAT and CDR2 FQDESV (reference sequence). CDR3 in amino acids: CASSLLGPTGQFF. Written as DNA, the CDR3 is TGTGCCAGCAGCTTACTAGGGCCTACGGGGCAGTTCTTC.

V is TRBV19 and J is TRBJ1-4; D is undetermined. CDR3 length: 12 amino acids. Trimming took 3 bases from V and 7 from J, leaving 6 bases between them. From germline, CDR1 is LNHDA and CDR2 SQIVND (reference sequence). The CDR3 DNA reads TGTGCCAGTAGTATCGGCGGTGAAAAACTGTTTTTT. Protein product: CASSIGGEKLFF.

Remarks on this clonotype: This clone may be a read error of a much larger clone one base away. The CDR3 is CASSLEHEQFF. The CDR3 DNA reads as TGTGCCAGCAGCTTAGAGCATGAGCAGTTCTTC. The rearrangement links TRBV7-9 to TRBJ2-1, with unresolved D. The germline V and J ends were trimmed by 1 base and 8 bases, with 3 bases remaining between them. This CDR3 has 11 residues. Germline V gene sequence: CDR1 SEHNR, CDR2 FQNEAQ (reference sequence).

This clonotype has ten or more counts. This chain links TRBV3-1 with TRBJ2-1; D is unclear. In germline, CDR1 is LGHDT, CDR2 YNNKEL (reference sequence). The CDR3 has 13 amino acids. Trimming cost V 1 base and J 6 bases, with 7 bases left between them. The CDR3 spells CASSQVIVNEQFF. In DNA form, the CDR3 reads TGTGCCAGCAGCCAAGTCATTGTCAATGAGCAGTTCTTC.

In this sample, this clonotype turned up a few times. The rearrangement links TRBV15 to TRBJ2-2; TRBD1 matches at 8 bases. CDR1 LNHNV and CDR2 YYDKDF come from the germline V gene (reference sequence). After removal of 0 bases from V and 4 bases from J, the junction contained 4 bases not matched to a gene. The CDR3 runs to 16 residues. CDR3: CATSRDQGAGTGELFF. CDR3 coding DNA: TGTGCCACCAGCAGAGATCAGGGGGCGGGCACCGGGGAGCTGTTTTTT.

Comment on this clonotype: A junction boundary mismatches the germline segment, possibly from a read error. V gene TRBV24-1 combines with J gene TRBJ2-3; 7 positions match TRBD2. Germline V lookup: CDR1 KGHDR, CDR2 SFDVKD. The CDR3 runs to 16 residues. CDR3 sequence reads: CASSDEASGGVDTQYF. The CDR3 DNA is TGTGCCAGCAGTGATGAGGCTAGCGGAGGGGTAGATACGCAGTATTTT.

This clonotype was seen more than once but under ten times. V gene TRBV14 combines with J gene TRBJ2-3; 10 bases agree with TRBD2. J was trimmed by 8 bases and V by 2 bases; bases with no gene match: 13. The CDR3 has 17 amino acids. Germline V gives CDR1 SGHDN, CDR2 FVKESK. CDR3 sequence: CASSQFPSGRNPRTQYF. DNA of the CDR3: TGTGCCAGCAGCCAATTCCCTAGCGGGAGAAACCCCCGTACGCAGTATTTT.

This clonotype was counted many times. Here the CDR3 reads CASSLGPQGGNEQFF. Written as DNA, the CDR3 is TGTGCCAGCAGCCTCGGACCACAGGGAGGCAATGAGCAGTTCTTC. The chain recombines TRBV3-1 with TRBJ2-1; possibly TRBD1 or TRBD2 for D (6 bases each). There are 15 residues in the CDR3. V lost 4 bases to trimming and J lost 6 bases, with 16 bases between them. Germline V gene sequence: CDR1 LGHDT, CDR2 YNNKEL (reference sequence).

This clonotype showed up just a few times. The chain uses TRBV7-9 and TRBJ2-1, with 8 bases identical to TRBD1. Unmatched junction bases numbered 6, after V lost 1 base and J lost 7 bases. The CDR3 runs to 15 residues. CDR1 is SEHNR and CDR2 is FQNEAQ in the germline V gene (reference sequence). Here the CDR3 DNA reads TGTGCCAGCAGCTTAGTGACAGGGGACCGTAATGAGCAGTTCTTC. This gives the protein CASSLVTGDRNEQFF.

This clonotype was detected many times. The chain uses TRBV11-2 and TRBJ2-1; 9 nucleotides match TRBD2. V shed 7 bases and J 8 bases; nucleotides not matched to a gene: 9. The CDR3 extends over 14 amino acids. Germline-derived CDR1 and CDR2 are SGHAT and FQNNGV. This CDR3 reads CASTGQREDYEQFF. As DNA, the CDR3 is TGTGCCAGCACGGGCCAGCGGGAGGACTATGAGCAGTTCTTC.

As to this clonotype: One end of the junction is discordant with germline, which a read error may explain. The chain couples TRBV20-1 to TRBJ1-6; D is ambiguous. The CDR3 extends over 15 amino acids. Per the germline V gene, CDR1 is DFQATT and CDR2 is SNEGSKA (reference sequence). The CDR3 region has the DNA TGCAGTGCTGGAGATTCTTTCTCCTATAATTCACCCCTCCACTTT. It yields the protein CSAGDSFSYNSPLHF.

The sample holds many counts of this clonotype. The chain joins TRBV29-1 to TRBJ2-5; D may match TRBD1 or TRBD2 (5 bases each). With 6 bases removed from V and 3 bases from J, the gap between germline ends came to 17 bases. This CDR3 contains 14 residues. Germline V gene data show CDR1 as SQVTM and CDR2 as ANQGSEA. CDR3 sequence (DNA): TGCAGCGTCATGGGGCTAGCCATCAAAGAGACCCAGTACTTC. Its protein is CSVMGLAIKETQYF.

There are many counts of this clonotype. The CDR3 protein is CASSEGTSGSEQYF. CDR3 DNA sequence: TGTGCCAGCAGTGAAGGGACTAGCGGGAGCGAGCAGTACTTC. The chain links TRBV6-4 to TRBJ2-7; 14 nucleotides line up with TRBD2. CDR1 MRHNA and CDR2 SNTAGT come from the germline V gene. This CDR3 comprises 14 residues. J gave up 6 bases and V 3 bases, and 1 base lay outside the gene matches.

The chain recombines TRBV19 with TRBJ1-1; D is unclear. This CDR3 is 12 amino acids long. Trimming shortened V by 0 bases and J by 5 bases, and 4 bases separated the two germline ends. The germline V gene has CDR1 LNHDA and CDR2 SQIVND (reference sequence). CDR3 loop: CASSIEGTEAFF. As DNA, the CDR3 is TGTGCCAGTAGTATAGAGGGAACTGAAGCTTTCTTT.

The rearrangement links TRBV6-4 to TRBJ2-3, with D possibly TRBD2 on 6 matching bases. CDR3 length: 14 amino acids. The V end lost 7 bases, the J end lost 4 bases, and 15 bases lay between the germline ends. Germline V CDR1 and CDR2: MRHNA, SNTAGT. The CDR3 coding sequence is TGTGCCAGCATTGGAGGGCGGGTGGCAGATACGCAGTATTTT. Residues: CASIGGRVADTQYF.

The chain carries TRBV3-1 and TRBJ2-7; D remains ambiguous. CDR1 and CDR2 from the germline V gene are LGHDT and YNNKEL (reference sequence). V was trimmed by 1 base and J by 0 bases, leaving 7 bases between them. CDR3 length equals 14 residues. The CDR3 reads CASSQGPISYEQYF. As DNA, the CDR3 is TGTGCCAGCAGCCAAGGTCCCATCTCCTACGAGCAGTACTTC.